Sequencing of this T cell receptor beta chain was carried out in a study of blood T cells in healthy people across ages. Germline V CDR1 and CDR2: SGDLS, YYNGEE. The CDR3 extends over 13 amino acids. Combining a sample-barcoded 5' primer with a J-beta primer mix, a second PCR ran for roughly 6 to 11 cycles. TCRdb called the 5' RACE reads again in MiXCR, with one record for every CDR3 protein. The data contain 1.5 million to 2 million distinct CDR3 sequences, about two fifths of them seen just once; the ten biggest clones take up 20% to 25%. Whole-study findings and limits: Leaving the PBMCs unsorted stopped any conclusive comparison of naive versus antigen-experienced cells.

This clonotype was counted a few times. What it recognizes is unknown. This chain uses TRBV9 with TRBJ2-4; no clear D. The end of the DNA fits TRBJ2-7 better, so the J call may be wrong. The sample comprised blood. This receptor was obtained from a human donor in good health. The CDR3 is CASSVGYNDEQYF. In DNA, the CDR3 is TGTGCCAGCAGCGTAGGGTATAACGACGAGCAGTACTTC.